This record looks at one TCR beta chain sequence and its context. This specimen comes from a study of T-cell reconstitution after alpha-beta-depleted transplantation in children. The CDR3 spans 17 residues. Per the germline V gene, CDR1 is DFQATT and CDR2 is SNEGSKA (reference sequence). The V gene end was trimmed by 5 bases and the J gene end by 3 bases; junction bases not matched to a gene: 13. It was with unique molecular identifiers that the TCRbeta library was prepared. Using its own MiXCR run on the PCR reads, TCRdb lists one record per CDR3 protein. The data show about 540,000 distinct CDR3 sequences, about 16% seen once.

The receptor comes from a human donor who donated a stem cell graft to a child with acute lymphoblastic leukemia. This specimen consisted of PBMCs from the stem cell graft donor, obtained from the stem cell graft. The chain uses TRBV20-1 and TRBJ2-1; 10 nucleotides line up with TRBD2. CDR3 loop: CSAEGLPSGSHYNEQFF. The DNA for the CDR3 is TGCAGTGCTGAAGGTTTGCCTAGCGGGAGTCACTACAATGAGCAGTTCTTC.